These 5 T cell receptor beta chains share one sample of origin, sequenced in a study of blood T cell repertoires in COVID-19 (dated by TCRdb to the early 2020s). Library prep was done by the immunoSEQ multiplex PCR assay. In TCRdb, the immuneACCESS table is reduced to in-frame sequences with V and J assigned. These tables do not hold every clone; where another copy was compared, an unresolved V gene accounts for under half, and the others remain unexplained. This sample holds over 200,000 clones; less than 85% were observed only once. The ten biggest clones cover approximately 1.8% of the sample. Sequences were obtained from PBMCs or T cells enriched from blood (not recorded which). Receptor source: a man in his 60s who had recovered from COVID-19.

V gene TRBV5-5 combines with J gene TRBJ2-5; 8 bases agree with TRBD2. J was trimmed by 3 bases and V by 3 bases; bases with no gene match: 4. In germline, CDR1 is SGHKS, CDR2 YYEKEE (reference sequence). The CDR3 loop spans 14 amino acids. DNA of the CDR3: TGTGCCAGCAGCTCGGGACTAGACGAAGAGACCCAGTACTTC. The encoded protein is CASSSGLDEETQYF.

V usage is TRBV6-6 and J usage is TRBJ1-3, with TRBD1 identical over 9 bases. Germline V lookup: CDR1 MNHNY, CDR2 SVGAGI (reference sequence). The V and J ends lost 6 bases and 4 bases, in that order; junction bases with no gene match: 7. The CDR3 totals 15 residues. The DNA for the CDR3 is TGTGCCAGCAGCCCCGGACAGGGGACCGGAAACACCATATATTTT. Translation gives CASSPGQGTGNTIYF.

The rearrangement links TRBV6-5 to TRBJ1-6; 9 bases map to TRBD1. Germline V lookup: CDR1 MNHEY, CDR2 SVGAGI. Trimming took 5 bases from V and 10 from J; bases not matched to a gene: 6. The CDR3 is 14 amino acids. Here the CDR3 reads CASSRTGVISPLHF. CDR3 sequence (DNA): TGTGCCAGCAGTCGGACAGGGGTGATATCACCCCTCCACTTT.

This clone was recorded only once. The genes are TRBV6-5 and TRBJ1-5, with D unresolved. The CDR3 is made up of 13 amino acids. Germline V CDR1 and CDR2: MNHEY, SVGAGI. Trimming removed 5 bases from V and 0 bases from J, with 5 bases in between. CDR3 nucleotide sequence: TGTGCCAGCAGTAAATATAGCAATCAGCCCCAGCATTTT. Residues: CASSKYSNQPQHF.

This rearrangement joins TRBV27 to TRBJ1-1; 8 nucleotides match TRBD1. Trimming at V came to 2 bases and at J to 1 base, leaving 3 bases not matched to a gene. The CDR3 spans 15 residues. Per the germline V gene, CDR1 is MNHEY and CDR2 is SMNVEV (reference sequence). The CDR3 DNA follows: TGTGCCAGCAGTTTAATGGGGACAGGGAACACTGAAGCTTTCTTT. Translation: CASSLMGTGNTEAFF.